Listed below are T cell receptor beta chains from one sample, sequenced in a study of response to subunit inactivated influenza vaccine. TCRdb reanalysed the RT-PCR reads using MiXCR and keeps one entry per CDR3 protein. The profile shows over 400,000 distinct CDR3 sequences, approximately 9.9% of them singletons. The sequencing here drew on PBMCs from blood, taken roughly 45 days after vaccination. The receptors here all came from a man between 45 and 60 years old who received an inactivated influenza vaccine. The CDR3 runs from the conserved cysteine through the conserved F or W. D genes are given only for firm matches. The size entry is marked missing in some rows and otherwise reads once, few, many or a size class.

TRBV4-3	TRBJ2-1	NA	NA	CASSPFGGTIPYNEQFF	TGCGCCAGCAGCCCCTTTGGGGGGACCATACCATACAATGAGCAGTTCTTC
TRBV5-1	TRBJ2-7	TRBD1	NA	CASSQGQGGLYEQYF	TGCGCCAGCAGCCAAGGACAGGGGGGCCTTTACGAGCAGTACTTC
TRBV5-1	TRBJ2-2	NA	few	CASSEGLSGELFF	TGCGCCAGCAGCGAGGGACTGTCCGGGGAGCTGTTTTTT
TRBV5-1	TRBJ2-1	NA	many	CASSFTGPSNEQFF	TGCGCCAGCAGCTTCACGGGCCCCTCCAATGAGCAGTTCTTC
TRBV4-2	TRBJ2-1	TRBD2	few	CASSQPLAGNYNEQFF	TGTGCCAGCAGCCAACCACTAGCGGGGAACTACAATGAGCAGTTCTTC
TRBV4-1	TRBJ2-5	NA	many	CASSQESSGGPQETQYF	TGCGCCAGCAGCCAAGAATCCAGCGGAGGGCCTCAAGAGACCCAGTACTTC
TRBV7-2	TRBJ2-5	NA	many	CASSLAETQYF	TGTGCCAGCAGCTTAGCTGAGACCCAGTACTTC
TRBV5-1	TRBJ2-1	TRBD2	NA	CASSLSLAGVGEQFF	TGCGCCAGCAGCTTGTCACTAGCGGGAGTCGGTGAGCAGTTCTTC
TRBV10-3	TRBJ2-2	NA	NA	CAITNGAGELFF	TGTGCCATCACCAACGGGGCCGGGGAGCTGTTTTTT
TRBV12-3/TRBV12-4	TRBJ2-2	NA	many	CASSLIGELFF	TGTGCCAGCAGTTTAATCGGGGAGCTGTTTTTT
TRBV12-3/TRBV12-4	TRBJ1-5	NA	few	CASSLQDYQPQHF	TGTGCCAGCAGTTTACAAGACTATCAGCCCCAGCATTTT
TRBV7-8	TRBJ2-1	TRBD2	NA	CASSVGTSVGNEQFF	TGTGCCAGCAGCGTTGGGACTAGCGTTGGCAATGAGCAGTTCTTC
TRBV7-2	TRBJ2-1	NA	NA	CASSPRGGTINEQFF	TGTGCCAGCAGCCCACGAGGGGGAACCATAAATGAGCAGTTCTTC
TRBV12-3/TRBV12-4	TRBJ2-3	NA	NA	CASSLLTEDTQYF	TGTGCCAGCAGTTTACTCACGGAAGATACGCAGTATTTT
TRBV5-1	TRBJ2-3	NA	NA	CASSKQGSGTDTQYF	TGCGCCAGCTCAAAACAGGGTTCTGGCACAGATACGCAGTATTTT
TRBV28	TRBJ2-2	TRBD2	NA	CASSPAGGPNTGELFF	TGTGCCAGCAGTCCTGCGGGAGGGCCGAACACCGGGGAGCTGTTTTTT
TRBV5-1	TRBJ2-7	TRBD1	NA	CASSTWTGGVYEQYF	TGCGCCAGCAGCACATGGACAGGCGGCGTCTACGAGCAGTACTTC
TRBV9	TRBJ2-7	NA	many	CASSVDGYEQYF	TGTGCCAGCAGCGTAGATGGGTACGAGCAGTACTTC
TRBV25-1	TRBJ2-7	NA	many	CASSETLEQYF	TGTGCCAGCAGTGAAACGCTAGAGCAGTACTTC
TRBV7-3	TRBJ2-3	NA	NA	CASSQRSADTQYF	TGTGCCAGCAGCCAAAGGAGCGCAGATACGCAGTATTTT
TRBV7-2	TRBJ2-5	NA	NA	CASSLDLALETQYF	TGTGCCAGCAGCTTAGATCTAGCCCTAGAGACCCAGTACTTC
TRBV14	TRBJ2-1	NA	NA	CASSQLPGGNEQFF	TGTGCCAGCAGCCAACTACCTGGAGGTAATGAGCAGTTCTTC
TRBV7-2	TRBJ2-7	TRBD1	few	CASRRGGPLSYEQYF	TGTGCCAGCAGAAGAGGGGGCCCCCTCTCCTACGAGCAGTACTTC
TRBV9	TRBJ2-5	NA	few	CASSVDRDPWGTQYF	TGTGCCAGCAGCGTAGATCGGGATCCGTGGGGAACCCAGTACTTC
TRBV20-1	TRBJ2-7	NA	few	CSARSFSGSSEQYF	TGCAGTGCTAGAAGTTTTTCAGGGTCCTCCGAGCAGTACTTC
TRBV29-1	TRBJ2-3	TRBD1	NA	CSVDTPLDRGGDTQYF	TGCAGCGTTGACACCCCCTTGGACAGGGGAGGGGATACGCAGTATTTT